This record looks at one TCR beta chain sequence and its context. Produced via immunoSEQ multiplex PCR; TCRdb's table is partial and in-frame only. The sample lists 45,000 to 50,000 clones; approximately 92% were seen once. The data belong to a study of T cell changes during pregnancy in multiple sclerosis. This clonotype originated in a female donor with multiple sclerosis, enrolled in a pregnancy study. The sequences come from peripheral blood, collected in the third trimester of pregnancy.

CDR3 DNA: TGTGCCACCAGGGCGACAGGAGAGATCTCCTACGAGCAGTACTTC. Protein: CATRATGEISYEQYF. The J gene is TRBJ2-7, the V gene TRBV15, with D possibly matching TRBD1 (6 bases). This CDR3 region has 15 residues. Trimming removed 6 bases at V and 0 bases at J, with 15 bases between. Germline V CDR1 and CDR2: LNHNV, YYDKDF (reference sequence).